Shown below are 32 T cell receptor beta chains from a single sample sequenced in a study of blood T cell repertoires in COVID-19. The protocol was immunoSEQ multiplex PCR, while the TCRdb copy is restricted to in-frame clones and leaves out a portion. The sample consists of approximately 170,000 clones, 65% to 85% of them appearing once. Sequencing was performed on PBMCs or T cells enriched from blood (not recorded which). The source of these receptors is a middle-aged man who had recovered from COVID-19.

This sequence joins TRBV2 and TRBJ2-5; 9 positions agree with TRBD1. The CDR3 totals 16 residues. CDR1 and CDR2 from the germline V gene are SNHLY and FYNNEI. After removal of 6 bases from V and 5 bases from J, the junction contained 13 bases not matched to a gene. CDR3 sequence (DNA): TGTGCCAGCAGCTCACCCGAGACAGGGGGAGGGGAGACCCAGTACTTC. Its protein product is CASSSPETGGGETQYF.

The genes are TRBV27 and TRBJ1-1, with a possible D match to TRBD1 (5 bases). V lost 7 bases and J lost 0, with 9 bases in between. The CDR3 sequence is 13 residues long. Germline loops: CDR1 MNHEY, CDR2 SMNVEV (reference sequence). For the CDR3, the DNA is TGTGCCAGCACGGGACTGATGAACACTGAAGCTTTCTTT. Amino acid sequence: CASTGLMNTEAFF.

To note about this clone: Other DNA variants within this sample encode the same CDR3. This chain's CDR3 is CASSVDTGNQPQHF. The CDR3 DNA is TGTGCCAGCAGCGTAGATACAGGGAATCAGCCCCAGCATTTT. This sequence joins TRBV9 and TRBJ1-5; D possibly corresponds to TRBD1 (6 bases). The CDR3 is 14 residues long. V was shortened by 0 bases and J by 4 bases, with 8 bases between the two germline ends. Germline values: CDR1 SGDLS, CDR2 YYNGEE.

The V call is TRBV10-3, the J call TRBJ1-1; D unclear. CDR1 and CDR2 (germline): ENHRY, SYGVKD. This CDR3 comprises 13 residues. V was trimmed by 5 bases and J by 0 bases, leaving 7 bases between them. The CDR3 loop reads CAISTEVNTEAFF. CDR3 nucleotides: TGTGCCATCAGTACAGAAGTGAACACTGAAGCTTTCTTT.

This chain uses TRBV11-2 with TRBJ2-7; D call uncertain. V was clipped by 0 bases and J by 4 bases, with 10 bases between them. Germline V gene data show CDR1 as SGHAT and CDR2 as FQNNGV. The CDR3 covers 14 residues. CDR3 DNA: TGTGCCAGCAGCTTAGATACAGTACGGTACGAGCAGTACGTC. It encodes CASSLDTVRYEQYV.

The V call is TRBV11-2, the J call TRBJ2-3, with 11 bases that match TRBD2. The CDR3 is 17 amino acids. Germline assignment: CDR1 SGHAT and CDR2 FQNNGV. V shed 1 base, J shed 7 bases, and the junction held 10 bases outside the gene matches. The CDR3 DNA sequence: TGTGCCAGCAGCTTAGTTCCCCCTAGCGGGGGGTTTTATACGCAGTATTTT. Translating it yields CASSLVPPSGGFYTQYF.

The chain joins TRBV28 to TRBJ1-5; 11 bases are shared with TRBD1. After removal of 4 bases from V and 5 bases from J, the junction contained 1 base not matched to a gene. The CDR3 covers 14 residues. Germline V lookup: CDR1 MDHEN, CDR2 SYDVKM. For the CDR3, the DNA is TGTGCCAGCAGTTCGGGACAGGGGGATCAGCCCCAGCATTTT. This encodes CASSSGQGDQPQHF.

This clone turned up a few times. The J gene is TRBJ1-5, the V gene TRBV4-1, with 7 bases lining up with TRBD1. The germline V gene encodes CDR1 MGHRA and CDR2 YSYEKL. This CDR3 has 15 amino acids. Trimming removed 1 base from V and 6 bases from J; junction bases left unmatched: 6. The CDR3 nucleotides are TGCGCCAGCAGCCAAGGACAGGGTCGGGGTCAGCCCCAGCATTTT. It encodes CASSQGQGRGQPQHF.

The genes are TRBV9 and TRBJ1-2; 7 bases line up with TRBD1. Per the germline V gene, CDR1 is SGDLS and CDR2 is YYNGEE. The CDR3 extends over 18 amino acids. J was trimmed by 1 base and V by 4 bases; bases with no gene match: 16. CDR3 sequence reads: CASSTRGQEGIFNYGYTF. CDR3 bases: TGTGCCAGCAGCACACGCGGACAGGAGGGCATATTTAACTATGGCTACACCTTC.

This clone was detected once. The DNA of the CDR3 is TGTGCCTGGAGGCGACAGGGAAGCTATGGCTACACCTTC. It specifies CAWRRQGSYGYTF. This chain uses TRBV30 with TRBJ1-2; 7 positions agree with TRBD1. V lost 3 bases, J lost 4 bases, and 5 bases stayed unmatched. Germline V lookup: CDR1 GTSNPN, CDR2 SVGIG (reference sequence). The CDR3 has 13 amino acids.

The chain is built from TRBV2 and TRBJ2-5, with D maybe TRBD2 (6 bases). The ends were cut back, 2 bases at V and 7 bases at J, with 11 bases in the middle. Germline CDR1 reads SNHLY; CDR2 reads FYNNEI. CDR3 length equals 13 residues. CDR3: CASSELLALTQYF. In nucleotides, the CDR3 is TGTGCCAGCAGTGAATTACTAGCTTTGACCCAGTACTTC.

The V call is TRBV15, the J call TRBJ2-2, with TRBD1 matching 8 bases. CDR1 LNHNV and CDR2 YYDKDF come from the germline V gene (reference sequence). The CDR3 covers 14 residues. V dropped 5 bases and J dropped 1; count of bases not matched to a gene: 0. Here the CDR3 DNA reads TGTGCCACCAGCGGACAGGGGAACACCGGGGAGCTGTTTTTT. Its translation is CATSGQGNTGELFF.

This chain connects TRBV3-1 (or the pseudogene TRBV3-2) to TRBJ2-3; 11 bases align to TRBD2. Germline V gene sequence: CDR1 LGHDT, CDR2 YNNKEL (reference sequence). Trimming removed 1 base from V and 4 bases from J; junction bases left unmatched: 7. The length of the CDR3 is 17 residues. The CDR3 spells CASSQGRVAGGPDTQYF. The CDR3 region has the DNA TGTGCCAGCAGCCAAGGGCGGGTAGCGGGGGGGCCAGATACGCAGTATTTT.

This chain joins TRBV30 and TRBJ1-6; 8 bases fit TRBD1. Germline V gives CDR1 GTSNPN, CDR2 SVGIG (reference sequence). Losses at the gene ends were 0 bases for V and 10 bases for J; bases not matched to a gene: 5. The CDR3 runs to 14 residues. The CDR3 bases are TGTGCCTGGAGTGTAGGTCAGGGGGCCTCACCCCTCCACTTT. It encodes CAWSVGQGASPLHF.

This CDR3 reads CAITPNSGSNYGYTF. CDR3 in DNA: TGTGCCATCACCCCTAACAGCGGCTCAAACTATGGCTACACCTTC. This chain uses TRBV10-3 with TRBJ1-2; D gene ambiguous. This CDR3 spans 15 amino acids. From germline, CDR1 is ENHRY and CDR2 SYGVKD. Trimming pared 7 bases from V and 2 bases from J, leaving 17 bases between.

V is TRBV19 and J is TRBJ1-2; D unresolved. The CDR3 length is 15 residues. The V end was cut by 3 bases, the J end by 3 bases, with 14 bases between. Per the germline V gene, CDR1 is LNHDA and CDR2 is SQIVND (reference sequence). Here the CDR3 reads CASSIKHETYYGYTF. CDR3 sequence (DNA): TGTGCCAGTAGTATCAAACACGAGACTTACTATGGCTACACCTTC. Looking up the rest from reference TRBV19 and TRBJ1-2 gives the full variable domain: DGGITQSPKYLFRKEGQNVTLSCEQNLNHDAMYWYRQDPGQGLRLIYYSQIVNDFQKGDIAEGYSVSREKKESFPLTVTSAQKNPTAFYLCASSIKHETYYGYTFGSGTRLTVV.

The chain's CDR3 is CASSLLSLGQPNEKLFF. The CDR3 DNA is TGTGCCAGCAGCCTCCTCTCCCTGGGACAGCCTAATGAAAAACTGTTTTTT. This chain joins TRBV7-9 and TRBJ1-4; 7 bases agree with TRBD1. Germline V lookup: CDR1 SEHNR, CDR2 FQNEAQ (reference sequence). The CDR3 is 17 residues long. The V segment lost 5 bases and the J segment 3 bases; nucleotides outside the gene matches: 12.

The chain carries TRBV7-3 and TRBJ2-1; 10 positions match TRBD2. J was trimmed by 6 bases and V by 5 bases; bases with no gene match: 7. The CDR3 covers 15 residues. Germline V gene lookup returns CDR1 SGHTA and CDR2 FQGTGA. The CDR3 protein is CASSPGTSEGNEQFF. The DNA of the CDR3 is TGTGCCAGCAGCCCCGGGACTAGCGAGGGCAATGAGCAGTTCTTC.

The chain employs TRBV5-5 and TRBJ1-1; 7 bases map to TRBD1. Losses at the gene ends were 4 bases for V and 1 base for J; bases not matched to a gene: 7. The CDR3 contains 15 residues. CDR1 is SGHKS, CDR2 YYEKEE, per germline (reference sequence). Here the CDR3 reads CASSGTGQRNTEAFF. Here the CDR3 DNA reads TGTGCCAGCAGCGGGACGGGACAGAGGAACACTGAAGCTTTCTTT. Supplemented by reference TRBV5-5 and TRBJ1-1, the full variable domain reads DAGVTQSPTHLIKTRGQQVTLRCSPISGHKSVSWYQQVLGQGPQFIFQYYEKEERGRGNFPDRFSARQFPNYSSELNVNALLLGDSALYLCASSGTGQRNTEAFFGQGTRLTVV.

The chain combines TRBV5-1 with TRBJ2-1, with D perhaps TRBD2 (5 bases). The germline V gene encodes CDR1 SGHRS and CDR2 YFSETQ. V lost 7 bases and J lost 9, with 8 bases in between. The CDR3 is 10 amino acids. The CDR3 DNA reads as TGCGCCAGCGGTGAGGGTGAGCAGTTCTTC. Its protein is CASGEGEQFF.

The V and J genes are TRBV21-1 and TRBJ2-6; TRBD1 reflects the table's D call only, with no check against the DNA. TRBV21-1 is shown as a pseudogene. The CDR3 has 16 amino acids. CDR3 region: CASSKAQGAGANVLTF. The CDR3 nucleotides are TGTGCCAGCAGCAAAGCGCAGGGGGCTGGGGCCAACGTCCTGACTTTC.

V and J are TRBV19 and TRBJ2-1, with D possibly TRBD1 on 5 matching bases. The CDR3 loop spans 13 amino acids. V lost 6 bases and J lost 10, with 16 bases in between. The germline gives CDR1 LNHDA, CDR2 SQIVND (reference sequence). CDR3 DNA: TGTGCCAGTAGAGGGGTAAACGTCGAGGAGCAGTTCTTC. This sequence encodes CASRGVNVEEQFF.

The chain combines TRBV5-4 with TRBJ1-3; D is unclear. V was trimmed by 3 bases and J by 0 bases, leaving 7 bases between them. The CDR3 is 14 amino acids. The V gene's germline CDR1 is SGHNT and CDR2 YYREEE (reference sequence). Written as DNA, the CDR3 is TGTGCCAGCAGCTATGCCGGCTCTGGAAACACCATATATTTT. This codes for CASSYAGSGNTIYF.

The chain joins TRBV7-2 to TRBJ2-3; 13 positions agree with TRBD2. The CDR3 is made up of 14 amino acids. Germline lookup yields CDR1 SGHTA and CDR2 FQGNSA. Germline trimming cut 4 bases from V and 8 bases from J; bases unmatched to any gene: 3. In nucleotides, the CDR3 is TGTGCCAGCAGCTCCACTAGCGGGGGGGGTACGCAGTATTTT. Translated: CASSSTSGGGTQYF.

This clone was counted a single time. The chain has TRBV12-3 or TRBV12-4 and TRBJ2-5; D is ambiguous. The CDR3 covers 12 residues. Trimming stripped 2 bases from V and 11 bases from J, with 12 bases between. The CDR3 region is CASSLNGETQYF. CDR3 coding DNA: TGTGCCAGCAGTTTAAACGGAGAAACTCAGTACTTC.

CDR3 in DNA: TGTGCCAGCAGTATAAGTCGACAGGTTCAGGAGCAGTACTTC. It codes for CASSISRQVQEQYF. The chain uses TRBV2 and TRBJ2-7, with TRBD1 as a possible D gene (6 bases). The germline V gene has CDR1 SNHLY and CDR2 FYNNEI. The CDR3 is 14 residues long. The ends were cut back, 5 bases at V and 7 bases at J, with 18 bases in the middle.

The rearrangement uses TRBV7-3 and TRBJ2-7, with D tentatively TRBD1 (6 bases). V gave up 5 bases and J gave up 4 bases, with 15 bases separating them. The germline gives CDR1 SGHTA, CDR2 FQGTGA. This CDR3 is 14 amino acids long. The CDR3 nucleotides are TGTGCCAGCAGCCAGAACAGGGATCGATACGAGCAGTACGTC. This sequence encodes CASSQNRDRYEQYV.

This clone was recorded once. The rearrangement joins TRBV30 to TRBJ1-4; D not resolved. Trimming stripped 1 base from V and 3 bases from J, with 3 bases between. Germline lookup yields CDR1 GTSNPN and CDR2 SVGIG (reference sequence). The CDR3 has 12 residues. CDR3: CAWSASNEKLFF. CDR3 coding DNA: TGTGCCTGGAGTGCCTCTAATGAAAAACTGTTTTTT.

CDR3 nucleotide sequence: TGTGCCAGCACCCAGGGCGGCCAGCCCCAGCATTTT. Its translation is CASTQGGQPQHF. V and J are TRBV7-9 and TRBJ1-5, with a tentative D call TRBD1 (5 bases). V lost 7 bases and J 7 bases, leaving 11 bases between the germline ends. Germline CDR1 and CDR2: SEHNR and FQNEAQ (reference sequence). This CDR3 region has 12 residues. The full variable domain, in which reference TRBV7-9 and TRBJ1-5 provide the parts outside the CDR3, is DTGVSQNPRHKITKRGQNVTFRCDPISEHNRLYWYRQTLGQGPEFLTYFQNEAQLEKSRLLSDRFSAERPKGSFSTLEIQRTEQGDSAMYLCASTQGGQPQHFGDGTRLSIL.

This CDR3 reads CASSPSRDEAFF. As DNA, the CDR3 is TGTGCCAGCTCACCAAGCCGAGATGAAGCTTTCTTT. This chain connects TRBV18 to TRBJ1-1; D not certain. Germline assignment: CDR1 KGHSH and CDR2 LQKENI. The CDR3 has 12 amino acids. Deletions cut 2 bases from V and 7 bases from J, with 8 bases between.

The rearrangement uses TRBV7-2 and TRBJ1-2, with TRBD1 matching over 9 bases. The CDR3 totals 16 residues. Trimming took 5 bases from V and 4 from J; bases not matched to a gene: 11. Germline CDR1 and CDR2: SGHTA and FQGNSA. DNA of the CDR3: TGTGCCAGCAGCAAAACCACCGGGACAGGGAGCTATGGCTACACCTTC. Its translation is CASSKTTGTGSYGYTF. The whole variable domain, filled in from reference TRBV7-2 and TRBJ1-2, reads GAGVSQSPSNKVTEKGKDVELRCDPISGHTALYWYRQSLGQGLEFLIYFQGNSAPDKSGLPSDRFSAERTGGSVSTLTIQRTQQEDSAVYLCASSKTTGTGSYGYTFGSGTRLTVV.

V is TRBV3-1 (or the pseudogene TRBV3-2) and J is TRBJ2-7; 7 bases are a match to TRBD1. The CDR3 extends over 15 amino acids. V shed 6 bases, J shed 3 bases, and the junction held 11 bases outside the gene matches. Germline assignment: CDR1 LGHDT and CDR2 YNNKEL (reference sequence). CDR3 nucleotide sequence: TGTGCCAGCAGTCTTAGACAGGGTTTTATCTACGAGCAGTACTTC. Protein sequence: CASSLRQGFIYEQYF.